Sequencing of this T cell receptor (beta chain) was carried out in a study of blood T cell repertoires in COVID-19. About the research overall: T cells, B-cell-depleted T cells, or PBMCs supplied cDNA or gDNA.

In the original processing: How many nucleated cells were present was estimated from reference gene primer amplification. TCRdb's table, derived via immunoSEQ multiplex PCR, lists solely in-frame clones and lacks some. V and J calls and clone size are copied from that table; D and trimming were computed from the DNA. The table lists about 200,000 clones, approximately 85% of them singletons, with roughly 5.9% in the top ten. Adults between roughly 18 and 89 years of age took part from fewer than 30 US areas. Germline CDR1 reads SGHAT; CDR2 reads FQNNGV. V dropped 2 bases and J dropped 5 bases, with 12 bases sitting between them. This CDR3 has 14 amino acids.

The rearrangement joins TRBV11-2 to TRBJ1-1; D possibly corresponds to TRBD1 (5 bases). The sequence was collected from a man aged 35 to 55 with acute COVID-19. The sample was PBMCs or T cells enriched from blood (not recorded which). Here the CDR3 DNA reads TGTGCCAGCAGCTTATTCCGGGGGAGGACTGAAGCTTTCTTT. It is translated as CASSLFRGRTEAFF.